The T cell receptor (beta chain) under discussion was sequenced for a study of cytomegalovirus exposure and HLA in healthy donors. General study findings and limits: Later on, an analysis tied approximately 17,000 TCR beta sequences to HLA alleles at 0.05 false discovery rate. Among TCR sequences, most were rare, though some public TCRs appeared in many donors.

Researchers ran the PCR with 60 Vbeta and 13 Jbeta primers. In the study's own analysis: Later, 65 million to 85 million unique TCR beta chains were counted in an analysis, and approximately 10 million of them were shared. Here immunoSEQ multiplex PCR was the method, and the copy in TCRdb shows in-frame clones only, minus some. The V and J calls and clone size are taken from that table; D and trimming were inferred from the DNA. The sample lists about 260,000 clones; almost 85% were seen once. On this clone: Its cognate antigen is unknown.

This TCR came from a woman in her forties in good health and CMV-seropositive. Sequencing was performed on PBMCs.

The CDR3 region is CASSLAGSGTGELFF. CDR3 DNA: TGTGCCAGCAGTCTGGCGGGATCGGGGACCGGGGAGCTGTTTTTT. The V gene is TRBV28, the J gene TRBJ2-2; D is possibly TRBD2 (6 bases). The germline V gene encodes CDR1 MDHEN and CDR2 SYDVKM. V was cut by 5 bases and J by 5 bases, with 15 bases left in between. The CDR3 is made up of 15 amino acids.